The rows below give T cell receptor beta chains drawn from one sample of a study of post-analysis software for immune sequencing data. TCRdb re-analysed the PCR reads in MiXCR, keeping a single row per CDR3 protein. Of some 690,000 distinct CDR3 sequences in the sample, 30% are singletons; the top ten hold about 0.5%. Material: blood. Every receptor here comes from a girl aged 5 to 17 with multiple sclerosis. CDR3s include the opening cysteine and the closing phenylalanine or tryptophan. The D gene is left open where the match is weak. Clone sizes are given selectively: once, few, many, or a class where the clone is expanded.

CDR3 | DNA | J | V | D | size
CASTGVAAIGNTIYF | TGTGCCAGCACCGGCGTGGCAGCTATTGGAAACACCATATATTTT | TRBJ1-3 | TRBV28 | - | -
CASSVGGPQYF | TGTGCCAGCAGCGTAGGAGGTCCCCAATATTTT | TRBJ1-3 | TRBV9 | - | -
CSVEDYVWTSGGEDTQYF | TGCAGCGTTGAAGATTACGTTTGGACTAGCGGGGGGGAAGATACGCAGTATTTT | TRBJ2-3 | TRBV29-1 | TRBD2 | -
CASSRGGNTEAFF | TGTGCCAGCAGCCGGGGGGGGAACACTGAAGCTTTCTTT | TRBJ1-1 | TRBV6-5 | - | many
CASSQTGLLTTTPTDTQYF | TGTGCCAGCAGCCAGACGGGACTCTTAACAACCACCCCCACAGATACGCAGTATTTT | TRBJ2-3 | TRBV9 | - | -
CASSLLARGAKNIQYF | TGTGCCAGCAGTTTATTGGCGAGAGGAGCCAAAAACATTCAGTACTTC | TRBJ2-4 | TRBV28 | - | -
CASSRTGVNGYTF | TGTGCCAGCAGCCGGACAGGGGTAAATGGCTACACCTTC | TRBJ1-2 | TRBV5-6 | TRBD1 | -
CATSQGAQETQYF | TGTGCCACCAGCCAGGGGGCCCAAGAGACCCAGTACTTC | TRBJ2-5 | TRBV24-1 | TRBD1 | few
CAITGQGDYGYTF | TGTGCCATCACCGGACAGGGGGACTATGGCTACACCTTC | TRBJ1-2 | TRBV10-3 | TRBD1 | few
CASGGGHALDTQYF | TGCGCCAGCGGCGGGGGGCACGCCCTGGATACGCAGTATTTT | TRBJ2-3 | TRBV5-1 | TRBD2 | -
CASTLRGGSTDTQYF | TGTGCCAGCACCCTTAGGGGCGGGAGCACAGATACGCAGTATTTT | TRBJ2-3 | TRBV3-1 | - | -
CSARGAEANYEQYF | TGCAGTGCTAGAGGCGCGGAGGCCAACTACGAGCAGTACTTC | TRBJ2-7 | TRBV20-1 | - | -
CASSLDGRFSSYEQYF | TGCGCCAGCAGCTTGGACGGACGGTTTAGCTCCTACGAGCAGTACTTC | TRBJ2-7 | TRBV5-1 | - | -
CASRDSGRAGNEQYF | TGTGCCAGCAGGGATAGCGGGAGGGCCGGGAACGAGCAGTACTTC | TRBJ2-7 | TRBV6-5 | TRBD2 | -
CASSQVGGRDGYTF | TGCGCCAGCAGCCAAGTGGGTGGACGGGATGGCTACACCTTC | TRBJ1-2 | TRBV4-1 | - | few
CASSARPGVRTGELFF | TGTGCCAGCAGCGCGCGCCCGGGAGTTCGAACCGGGGAGCTGTTTTTT | TRBJ2-2 | TRBV9 | - | -
CASSASGSGADTQYF | TGTGCCAGCAGTGCTAGCGGGAGTGGTGCAGATACGCAGTATTTT | TRBJ2-3 | TRBV6-4 | TRBD2 | many
CASNEGRREKLFF | TGTGCCAGCAACGAGGGGCGTAGGGAAAAACTGTTTTTT | TRBJ1-4 | TRBV7-9 | - | -
CASSHGGGARGYNEQFF | TGTGCCAGCAGCCACGGTGGGGGGGCAAGGGGCTACAATGAGCAGTTCTTC | TRBJ2-1 | TRBV7-9 | - | -
CASSERFQGLSYGYTF | TGTGCCAGCAGTGAGCGGTTTCAGGGTCTGAGCTATGGCTACACCTTC | TRBJ1-2 | TRBV25-1 | - | many
CASSPLPDSSYNSPLHF | TGTGCCAGCTCACCACTCCCGGACAGCTCCTATAATTCACCCCTCCACTTT | TRBJ1-6 | TRBV18 | - | few
CATSDFWGNEQFF | TGTGCCACCAGTGATTTCTGGGGGAATGAGCAGTTCTTC | TRBJ2-1 | TRBV24-1 | - | few
CASSLRAVVTDTQYF | TGTGCCAGCAGCCTGAGGGCTGTGGTGACAGATACGCAGTATTTT | TRBJ2-3 | TRBV13 | - | -
CSARKPTGGVDYGYTF | TGCAGTGCTAGAAAACCGACAGGGGGGGTGGACTATGGCTACACCTTC | TRBJ1-2 | TRBV20-1 | TRBD1 | -
CASSPSNRDVPSYEQYF | TGTGCCAGCAGTCCATCCAATCGGGACGTACCATCCTACGAGCAGTACTTC | TRBJ2-7 | TRBV27 | - | -
CASSPEQGATNEKLFF | TGTGCCAGCAGCCCGGAGCAGGGCGCGACTAATGAAAAACTGTTTTTT | TRBJ1-4 | TRBV7-2 | - | -
CSARVRTGSNQPQHF | TGCAGTGCTAGAGTCAGGACAGGAAGCAATCAGCCCCAGCATTTT | TRBJ1-5 | TRBV20-1 | TRBD1 | many
CSVGKPRTLKDQETQYF | TGCAGCGTCGGAAAACCAAGGACACTGAAAGACCAAGAGACCCAGTACTTC | TRBJ2-5 | TRBV29-1 | - | -
CSARPGLAGQKETQYF | TGCAGTGCTAGGCCGGGACTAGCGGGACAGAAAGAGACCCAGTACTTC | TRBJ2-5 | TRBV20-1 | TRBD2 | -
CASSVGASTDTQYF | TGTGCCAGCAGTGTTGGGGCTAGCACAGATACGCAGTATTTT | TRBJ2-3 | TRBV6-1 | - | few
CASSPGQGSYKQYF | TGTGCCAGCAGTCCGGGACAGGGGTCCTACAAGCAGTACTTC | TRBJ2-5 | TRBV28 | TRBD1 | -
CASSLAGTSEFF | TGTGCCAGCAGCTTAGCCGGGACCAGTGAGTTCTTC | TRBJ2-1 | TRBV7-9 | - | -
CASSRAGVGTDTQYF | TGTGCCAGCAGTAGAGCGGGCGTGGGCACAGATACGCAGTATTTT | TRBJ2-3 | TRBV25-1 | - | -
CASSLGGARRIYEQYF | TGTGCCAGCAGCTTAGGGGGGGCACGGAGGATATACGAGCAGTACTTC | TRBJ2-7 | TRBV7-2 | - | -
CAISVGAGGYEQYF | TGTGCCATCAGTGTCGGTGCGGGAGGTTACGAGCAGTACTTC | TRBJ2-7 | TRBV10-3 | TRBD2 | -
CASSFALETQYF | TGTGCCAGCAGTTTTGCGTTGGAGACCCAGTACTTC | TRBJ2-5 | TRBV12-3/TRBV12-4 | - | once
CASSHRGQGGLKGYTF | TGTGCCAGCAGCCACCGTGGACAGGGGGGGTTAAAGGGCTACACCTTC | TRBJ1-2 | TRBV3-1 | TRBD1 | -
CSAREPRAGGKSYEQYF | TGCAGTGCTAGGGAACCTAGAGCGGGAGGAAAATCCTACGAGCAGTACTTC | TRBJ2-7 | TRBV20-1 | TRBD2 | -
CSARLWDRGRNEQFF | TGCAGTGCTAGATTGTGGGACAGGGGTAGAAATGAGCAGTTCTTC | TRBJ2-1 | TRBV20-1 | TRBD1 | -
CSVARGINEQFF | TGCAGCGTTGCCAGGGGAATCAATGAGCAGTTCTTC | TRBJ2-1 | TRBV29-1 | - | many
CASSPQGAYYEQYF | TGCGCCAGCAGCCCCCAGGGGGCATACTACGAGCAGTACTTC | TRBJ2-7 | TRBV5-1 | TRBD1 | -
CATSANLIAGGPEQFF | TGTGCCACCAGCGCAAACCTAATAGCGGGGGGGCCTGAGCAGTTCTTC | TRBJ2-1 | TRBV15 | TRBD2 | -
CASSIAGGLLGTQYF | TGTGCCAGCAGTATAGCGGGGGGCCTCTTGGGGACCCAGTACTTC | TRBJ2-5 | TRBV12-3/TRBV12-4 | TRBD2 | few
CASSETSGYEQYF | TGTGCCAGCAGCGAGACTAGCGGGTACGAGCAGTACTTC | TRBJ2-7 | TRBV9 | TRBD2 | few
CASSTTGARETQYF | TGTGCCAGCAGTACGACAGGGGCTCGAGAGACCCAGTACTTC | TRBJ2-5 | TRBV27 | TRBD1 | many
CASSVTGNHGYTF | TGTGCCAGCAGTGTTACAGGGAACCATGGCTACACCTTC | TRBJ1-2 | TRBV2 | - | -
CASSQESVTYNEQFF | TGCGCCAGCAGCCAAGAGTCCGTCACCTACAATGAGCAGTTCTTC | TRBJ2-1 | TRBV4-1 | - | few
CASSYPANTEAFF | TGTGCCAGCAGTTACCCAGCGAACACTGAAGCTTTCTTT | TRBJ1-1 | TRBV6-2/TRBV6-3 | - | -
CSARAQHPNQPQHF | TGCAGTGCTAGGGCGCAACATCCCAACCAGCCCCAGCATTTT | TRBJ1-5 | TRBV20-1 | - | few
CAIRRGAGVNEQYF | TGTGCCATCAGAAGGGGAGCGGGAGTGAACGAGCAGTACTTC | TRBJ2-7 | TRBV28 | TRBD2 | -
CAISRTAAYGYTF | TGTGCCATCAGTAGGACCGCAGCCTATGGCTACACCTTC | TRBJ1-2 | TRBV10-3 | - | -
CSAIRTGSWSEQFF | TGCAGTGCTATAAGGACAGGGAGTTGGAGTGAGCAGTTCTTC | TRBJ2-1 | TRBV20-1 | TRBD1 | many
CASSEDGRNQPQHF | TGTGCCAGCAGTGAAGACGGCCGCAATCAGCCCCAGCATTTT | TRBJ1-5 | TRBV2 | - | -
CASRPSGTSSYEQYF | TGTGCCAGCCGACCTAGCGGGACCAGCTCCTACGAGCAGTACTTC | TRBJ2-7 | TRBV28 | TRBD2 | few
CSTRLPTYNEQFF | TGCAGTACTAGACTACCGACCTACAATGAGCAGTTCTTC | TRBJ2-1 | TRBV20-1 | - | -
CASSLAGTSGSHEQYF | TGCGCCAGCAGCCTAGCCGGGACTAGCGGGAGCCACGAGCAGTACTTC | TRBJ2-7 | TRBV5-1 | TRBD2 | -
CASSKDVGQGFFNTEAFF | TGTGCCAGCAGCAAAGACGTGGGACAGGGATTTTTTAACACTGAAGCTTTCTTT | TRBJ1-1 | TRBV21-1 | - | -
CAISEGSGGRETQYF | TGTGCCATCAGTGAGGGTTCGGGGGGACGGGAGACCCAGTACTTC | TRBJ2-5 | TRBV10-3 | TRBD2 | few
CSVDGGSYNEQYF | TGCAGCGTTGATGGCGGGAGCTACAATGAGCAGTACTTC | TRBJ2-7 | TRBV29-1 | TRBD2 | -